A selection of T cell receptor beta chains follows, all from one sample in a study of T cell responses to AZD1222 COVID-19 vaccine. Sequencing was performed with immunoSEQ multiplex PCR; in TCRdb, only in-frame clones are kept and a portion is missing. The profile shows around 100,000 clones, about 89% of them singletons. The material was peripheral blood, obtained on day 0 of AZD1222 vaccination. The receptors were gathered from an adult in good health. CDR3s include the opening cysteine and the closing phenylalanine or tryptophan. A D gene is named only where the DNA matches it firmly. The size of a clone is reported for some rows only, either as once, few or many, or as a class for expanded clones.

TRBD2,TRBV7-9,TRBJ2-7,14,NA,CASSSSGGSYEQYF,TGTGCCAGCAGCTCATCGGGGGGATCCTACGAGCAGTACTTC
NA,TRBV7-2,TRBJ1-1,13,NA,CASSLGQNTEAFF,TGTGCCAGCAGCTTAGGCCAGAACACTGAAGCTTTCTTT
NA,TRBV6-5,TRBJ1-1,13,NA,CASHRTGGTEAFF,TGTGCCAGCCACCGGACCGGCGGCACTGAAGCTTTCTTT
TRBD1,TRBV5-1,TRBJ1-2,12,NA,CASSLGQGVFTF,TGCGCCAGCAGCTTGGGTCAGGGGGTTTTCACCTTC
TRBD1,TRBV10-3,TRBJ2-5,15,NA,CAITPGQGGQETQYF,TGTGCCATCACCCCGGGACAGGGAGGCCAAGAGACCCAGTACTTC
TRBD1,TRBV7-8,TRBJ1-1,14,once,CASKSEGTAKEAFF,TGTGCCAGCAAAAGCGAAGGGACAGCTAAGGAAGCTTTCTTT
NA,TRBV7-9,TRBJ1-1,15,NA,CASSLVGGGMDEAFF,TGTGCCAGCAGCTTAGTCGGGGGAGGGATGGATGAAGCTTTCTTT
NA,TRBV25-1,TRBJ1-1,14,few,CASSPRDKRIEAFF,TGTGCCAGCAGCCCTCGAGACAAGAGGATTGAAGCTTTCTTT
NA,TRBV6-5,TRBJ1-5,15,few,CASSPVTGINQPQHF,TGTGCCAGCTCCCCCGTTACAGGGATCAATCAGCCCCAGCATTTT
TRBD2,TRBV7-9,TRBJ2-7,13,NA,CASSPGMAGERYF,TGTGCCAGCAGCCCTGGGATGGCGGGGGAACGGTACTTC
NA,TRBV29-1,TRBJ1-1,14,NA,CSVGAPGQNTEAFF,TGCAGCGTTGGGGCCCCGGGGCAGAACACTGAAGCTTTCTTT
NA,TRBV5-1,TRBJ2-7,15,NA,CASSLAGVPDYEQYF,TGCGCCAGCAGCTTGGCAGGGGTCCCGGATTACGAGCAGTACTTC
NA,TRBV7-9,TRBJ1-6,13,NA,CASSKEAGSPLHF,TGTGCCAGCAGCAAAGAGGCTGGTTCACCCCTCCACTTT
TRBD1,TRBV11-2,TRBJ2-1,15,once,CASSLDRGPYNEQFF,TGTGCCAGCAGCTTAGATAGGGGGCCGTACAATGAGCAGTTCTTC